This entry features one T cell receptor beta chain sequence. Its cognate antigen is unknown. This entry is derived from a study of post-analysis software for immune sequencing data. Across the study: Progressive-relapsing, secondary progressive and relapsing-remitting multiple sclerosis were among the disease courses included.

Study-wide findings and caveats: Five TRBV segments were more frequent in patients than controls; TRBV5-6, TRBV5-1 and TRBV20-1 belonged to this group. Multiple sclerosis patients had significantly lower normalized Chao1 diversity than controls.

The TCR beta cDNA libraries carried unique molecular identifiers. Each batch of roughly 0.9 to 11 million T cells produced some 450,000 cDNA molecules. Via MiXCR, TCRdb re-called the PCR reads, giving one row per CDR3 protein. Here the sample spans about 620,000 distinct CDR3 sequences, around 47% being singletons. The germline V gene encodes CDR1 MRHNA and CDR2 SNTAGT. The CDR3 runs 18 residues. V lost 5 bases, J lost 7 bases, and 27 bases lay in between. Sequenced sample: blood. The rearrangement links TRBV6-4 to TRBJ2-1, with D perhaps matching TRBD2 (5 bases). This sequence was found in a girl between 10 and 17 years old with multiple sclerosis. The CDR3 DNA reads TGTGCCAGCAGTACTCGTGGTAGCGATTTCGGATTGACGAATGAGCAGTTCTTC. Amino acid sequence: CASSTRGSDFGLTNEQFF.